This TCR beta chain was sequenced in a study of shared clonotypes between healthy human individuals. Study-wide findings and caveats: Lower generation probabilities were found for non-shared clonotypes than for those shared by all four donors. Estimated richness was generally greater in naive than memory subsets.

For this clone: Its specificity is unknown.

Using immunoSEQ multiplex PCR, the repertoire was profiled, and TCRdb retains in-frame clones only, with some absent. The table has roughly 1,500,000 clones, approximately 98.5% seen once. Per germline, CDR1 MNHEY and CDR2 SVGAGI. V was cut by 5 bases and J by 4 bases, with 11 bases left in between. The CDR3 has 13 amino acids. The clonotype comes from a man aged 30 to 39 in good health. Sequencing was carried out using naive CD4+ T cells sorted from blood. As to subset: CD45RA+ positively selected. V gene TRBV6-5 combines with J gene TRBJ1-1; a weak D match, TRBD1 (5 bases). The CDR3 DNA follows: TGTGCCAGCAGTCAGGGTTTGAGCACTGAAGCTTTCTTT. Translated, it gives CASSQGLSTEAFF.